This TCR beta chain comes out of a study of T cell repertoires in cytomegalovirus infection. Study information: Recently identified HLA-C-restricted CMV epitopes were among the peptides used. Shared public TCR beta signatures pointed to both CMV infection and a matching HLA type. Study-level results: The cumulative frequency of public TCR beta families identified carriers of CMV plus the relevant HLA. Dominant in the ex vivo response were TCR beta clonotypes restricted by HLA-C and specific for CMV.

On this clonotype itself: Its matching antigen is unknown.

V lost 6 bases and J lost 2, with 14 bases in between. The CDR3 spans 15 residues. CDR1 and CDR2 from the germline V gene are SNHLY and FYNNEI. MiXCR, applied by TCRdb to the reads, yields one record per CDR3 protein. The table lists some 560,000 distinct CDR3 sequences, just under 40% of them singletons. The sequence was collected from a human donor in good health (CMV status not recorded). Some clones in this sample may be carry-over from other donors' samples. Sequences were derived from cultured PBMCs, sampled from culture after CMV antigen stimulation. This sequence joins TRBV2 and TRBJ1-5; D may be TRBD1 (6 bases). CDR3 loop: CASSDGTYRNQPQHF. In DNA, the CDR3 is TGTGCCAGCAGCGACGGGACATACCGCAATCAGCCCCAGCATTTT.